This T cell receptor beta chain was sequenced in a study of blood T cell repertoires in COVID-19. Background on the study: Material from acute and convalescent COVID-19 was sourced from the United States, Italy and Spain. PBMCs, B-cell-depleted T cells, or T cells provided the cDNA or gDNA that made up the material.

In the authors' workflow: Amplified reference gene primers provided the basis for estimating nucleated cell counts. Assay used: immunoSEQ multiplex PCR; TCRdb lists only in-frame clones, some missing. The V and J calls and clone size are taken from that table; D and trimming were inferred from the DNA. The repertoire has over 300,000 clones, nearly 90% of them found once; the top ten carry 6.5% to 7%. CDR3 length: 15 residues. Trimming at V came to 6 bases and at J to 1 base, leaving 2 bases not matched to a gene. Per the germline V gene, CDR1 is MDHEN and CDR2 is SYDVKM. This chain connects TRBV28 to TRBJ1-5; 11 bases map to TRBD1. The sample was peripheral blood. The receptor was isolated from a man younger than 35 with active or convalescent COVID-19. The DNA for the CDR3 is TGTGCCAGCAGCTGGGACAGGGGGAGCAATCAGCCCCAGCATTTT. Amino acids: CASSWDRGSNQPQHF.